This entry lists 32 T cell receptor beta chains sequenced from one sample in a study of cytomegalovirus exposure and HLA in healthy donors. PCR amplification relied on 60 Vbeta primers (plus 13 Jbeta primers). The data were produced by immunoSEQ multiplex PCR, yet TCRdb's version contains in-frame clones alone and is incomplete. The table records 130,000 or so clones, approximately 85% of them present only once. Sample: PBMCs. Receptors were obtained from a woman aged 25 to 45 in good health and CMV-seropositive.

Comments on this clone: Its ends do not fully match the called genes, so a read error is possible. The chain carries TRBV7-9 and TRBJ2-7, with TRBD2 identical over 8 bases. Germline CDR1 is SEHNR and CDR2 is FQNEAQ (reference sequence). The CDR3 contains 15 residues. The CDR3 coding sequence is TGTTCCAGCAGCTCCAGCGGGAGAAATAGCTACGAGCAGTACTTC. Translated: CSSSSSGRNSYEQYF. The variable domain in full, with the rest retrieved from reference TRBV7-9 and TRBJ2-7, is DTGVSQNPRHKITKRGQNVTFRCDPISEHNRLYWYRQTLGQGPEFLTYFQNEAQLEKSRLLSDRFSAERPKGSFSTLEIQRTEQGDSAMYLCSSSSSGRNSYEQYFGPGTRLTVT.

The chain couples TRBV2 to TRBJ2-3; 9 bases are a match to TRBD2. Germline CDR1 is SNHLY and CDR2 is FYNNEI. The length of the CDR3 is 16 residues. The ends lost 3 bases at V and 1 base at J; junction bases unmatched: 5. The CDR3 DNA follows: TGTGCCAGCAGTGATTACGGGACTAGCCGCACAGATACGCAGTATTTT. Protein: CASSDYGTSRTDTQYF.

This clone was found a few times. The rearrangement joins TRBV5-1 to TRBJ2-2; weak D call: TRBD1 (6 bases). The CDR3 runs to 14 residues. Per germline, CDR1 SGHRS and CDR2 YFSETQ. Trimming shortened V by 7 bases and J by 3 bases, and 13 bases separated the two germline ends. CDR3 DNA: TGCGCCAGCCTTCCAGGGGTAGACACCGGGGAGCTGTTTTTT. It encodes CASLPGVDTGELFF. The full variable domain, rest sourced from reference TRBV5-1 and TRBJ2-2, is KAGVTQTPRYLIKTRGQQVTLSCSPISGHRSVSWYQQTPGQGLQFLFEYFSETQRNKGNFPGRFSGRQFSNSRSEMNVSTLELGDSALYLCASLPGVDTGELFFGEGSRLTVL.

Of note for this clone: The same CDR3 also results from other DNA sequences found in this sample. The V call is TRBV19, the J call TRBJ2-1; 12 nucleotides align to TRBD2. This CDR3 has 15 residues. Trimming at V came to 1 base and at J to 7 bases, leaving 2 bases not matched to a gene. The germline V gene encodes CDR1 LNHDA and CDR2 SQIVND (reference sequence). The CDR3 loop is CASSIVTSGRNEQFF. The CDR3 DNA sequence: TGTGCCAGTAGTATAGTTACTAGCGGGAGGAATGAGCAGTTCTTC.

This clone was observed once. The chain employs TRBV6-5 and TRBJ1-2; the match to TRBD1 covers 8 bases. Germline V gene lookup returns CDR1 MNHEY and CDR2 SVGAGI. This CDR3 spans 12 amino acids. The junction had 2 bases not matched to a gene; V was cut back by 7 bases and J by 4 bases. CDR3 sequence: CASTQGGYGYTF. In DNA form, the CDR3 reads TGTGCCAGCACACAGGGGGGCTATGGCTACACCTTC.

The chain links TRBV5-6 to TRBJ1-4; the D gene is possibly TRBD1 (6 bases). V was shortened by 5 bases and J by 8 bases, with 13 bases between the two germline ends. This CDR3 region has 13 residues. The germline CDR1 and CDR2 sequences are SGHDT and YYEEEE. The CDR3 loop is CASRPPGGEKLFF. DNA for the CDR3: TGTGCCAGCAGGCCCCCGGGGGGCGAAAAACTGTTTTTT.

This chain joins TRBV30 and TRBJ2-1, with TRBD2 matching over 14 bases. Germline V gene sequence: CDR1 GTSNPN, CDR2 SVGIG (reference sequence). J was trimmed by 7 bases and V by 1 base; bases with no gene match: 3. The CDR3 extends over 15 amino acids. DNA for the CDR3: TGTGCCTGGAGTGCGGGACTAGCGGGAGAGAATGAGCAGTTCTTC. Translated: CAWSAGLAGENEQFF.

J is TRBJ1-2 and V is TRBV29-1, with TRBD1 as a possible D gene (6 bases). This CDR3 has 10 residues. V gave up 6 bases and J gave up 8 bases, with 10 bases separating them. CDR1 is SQVTM and CDR2 is ANQGSEA in the germline V gene. In DNA form, the CDR3 reads TGCAGCGTCGGGGACAACGGCTACACCTTC. Its protein is CSVGDNGYTF.

The genes are TRBV29-1 and TRBJ2-5, with TRBD2 as a possible D gene (7 bases). Germline lookup yields CDR1 SQVTM and CDR2 ANQGSEA. V was pared by 6 bases and J by 5 bases, with 13 bases between. This CDR3 has 12 amino acids. The CDR3 loop is CSVRGAEETQYF. The CDR3 DNA follows: TGCAGCGTCCGGGGGGCGGAGGAGACCCAGTACTTC.

The chain combines TRBV5-1 with TRBJ1-4; 9 bases are a match to TRBD1. Germline assignment: CDR1 SGHRS and CDR2 YFSETQ. Losses at the gene ends were 2 bases for V and 7 bases for J; bases not matched to a gene: 3. This CDR3 region has 14 residues. The CDR3 here is CASSFGQGSEKLFF. The CDR3 DNA reads TGCGCCAGCAGCTTTGGACAGGGGAGTGAAAAACTGTTTTTT.

The V gene is TRBV2, the J gene TRBJ1-3, with a weak D call TRBD1 (6 bases). The CDR3 runs 16 residues. V was shortened by 4 bases and J by 2 bases, with 15 bases between the two germline ends. Germline V CDR1 and CDR2: SNHLY, FYNNEI. Here the CDR3 reads CASSVDSPLPGNTIYF. The CDR3 bases are TGTGCCAGCAGTGTGGACAGCCCTCTCCCTGGAAACACCATATATTTT.

The chain links TRBV29-1 to TRBJ2-1, with TRBD2 matching over 8 bases. With V trimmed by 0 bases and J by 8 bases, 6 bases remained unmatched. This CDR3 has 14 residues. The germline gives CDR1 SQVTM, CDR2 ANQGSEA. The CDR3 sequence: CSVEDRGGGDEQFF. In DNA, the CDR3 is TGCAGCGTTGAAGATCGGGGGGGAGGAGATGAGCAGTTCTTC.

This clone is a singleton in its sample. The CDR3, as DNA: TGTGCCAGCAGCGCCAGCAGGCTTAATTCACCCCTCCACTTT. As protein: CASSASRLNSPLHF. V usage is TRBV14 and J usage is TRBJ1-6, with no clear D. Looked up from germline, CDR1 is SGHDN and CDR2 is FVKESK. This CDR3 is 14 amino acids long. V lost 5 bases, J lost 6 bases, and 11 bases lay in between.

This clone was seen only a few times. DNA for the CDR3: TGTGCCAGCAGTGTCAAACGGACCGGGGAGCTGTTTTTT. Translated, it gives CASSVKRTGELFF. The gene calls are TRBV6-1 and TRBJ2-2; D uncertain. Germline V gene lookup returns CDR1 MNHNS and CDR2 SASEGT. With 4 bases removed from V and 5 bases from J, the gap between germline ends came to 8 bases. The CDR3 extends over 13 amino acids.

J is TRBJ2-2 and V is TRBV4-1; D might be TRBD2 (6 bases). This CDR3 is 18 amino acids long. Germline CDR1 reads MGHRA; CDR2 reads YSYEKL. Trimming cost V 0 bases and J 4 bases, with 18 bases left between them. DNA of the CDR3: TGCGCCAGCAGCCAAGAAGGAGGGGTTAATGGGGGCACCGGGGAGCTGTTTTTT. It specifies CASSQEGGVNGGTGELFF.

The V gene is TRBV5-1, the J gene TRBJ1-1; 7 positions match TRBD1. Germline V lookup: CDR1 SGHRS, CDR2 YFSETQ. This CDR3 comprises 15 residues. J gave up 0 bases and V 0 bases, and 2 bases lay outside the gene matches. CDR3 loop: CASSLGGQMNTEAFF. Written as DNA, the CDR3 is TGCGCCAGCAGCTTGGGGGGACAGATGAACACTGAAGCTTTCTTT.

This chain uses TRBV5-1 with TRBJ2-2, with 7 bases identical to TRBD2. The germline V gene encodes CDR1 SGHRS and CDR2 YFSETQ. Trimming cost V 1 base and J 1 base; bases outside gene matches: 1. The CDR3 is made up of 15 amino acids. CDR3 bases: TGCGCCAGCAGCTTGTCGGGGGGGAACACCGGGGAGCTGTTTTTT. Translated: CASSLSGGNTGELFF.

V gene TRBV6-5 combines with J gene TRBJ2-7; the D gene is possibly TRBD2 (6 bases). Per the germline V gene, CDR1 is MNHEY and CDR2 is SVGAGI. V gave up 6 bases and J gave up 3 bases, with 12 bases separating them. CDR3 size: 13 residues. The CDR3 DNA reads TGTGCCAGCAGAGGACTAATTCTCTACGAGCAGTACTTC. Protein: CASRGLILYEQYF.

This chain links TRBV5-1 with TRBJ2-5, with TRBD1 identical over 10 bases. V was clipped by 0 bases and J by 5 bases; unmatched bases: 4. Germline loops: CDR1 SGHRS, CDR2 YFSETQ. The CDR3 loop spans 15 amino acids. DNA of the CDR3: TGCGCCAGCAGCTTGGGAGGGACAGGGGTGGAGACCCAGTACTTC. It is translated as CASSLGGTGVETQYF.

The genes are TRBV28 and TRBJ2-1, with 9 nucleotides matching TRBD2. Germline trimming cut 8 bases from V and 7 bases from J; bases unmatched to any gene: 9. The CDR3 extends over 14 amino acids. Per germline, CDR1 MDHEN and CDR2 SYDVKM. As DNA, the CDR3 is TGTGCCAGCCTGCGGGGGGGGGAGGGGAATGAGCAGTTCTTC. It encodes CASLRGGEGNEQFF. The full variable domain, rest sourced from reference TRBV28 and TRBJ2-1, is DVKVTQSSRYLVKRTGEKVFLECVQDMDHENMFWYRQDPGLGLRLIYFSYDVKMKEKGDIPEGYSVSREKKERFSLILESASTNQTSMYLCASLRGGEGNEQFFGPGTRLTVL.

This chain connects TRBV6-5 to TRBJ2-2; D perhaps matches TRBD1 (6 bases). In germline, CDR1 is MNHEY, CDR2 SVGAGI. CDR3 length: 15 residues. Deletions cut 5 bases from V and 6 bases from J, with 16 bases between. CDR3 amino acids: CASSPLQGLAGELFF. The CDR3 nucleotides read TGTGCCAGCAGTCCCCTTCAGGGGCTGGCCGGGGAGCTGTTTTTT.

This clone was observed a single time. The chain links TRBV28 to TRBJ1-5; D is unclear. Deletions cut 11 bases from V and 3 bases from J, with 17 bases between. CDR3 length: 14 residues. CDR1 and CDR2 from the germline V gene are MDHEN and SYDVKM. The CDR3 loop is CASLWGGSNQPQHF. Here the CDR3 DNA reads TGTGCCTCTCTGTGGGGAGGGTCCAATCAGCCCCAGCATTTT.

J is TRBJ1-1 and V is TRBV29-1; tentatively, D is TRBD1 (6 bases). The V end lost 4 bases, the J end lost 6 bases, and 15 bases lay between the germline ends. The germline V gene encodes CDR1 SQVTM and CDR2 ANQGSEA. The CDR3 spans 13 residues. The CDR3 DNA reads as TGCAGCGTTGCTGGGGGCGCAGACTCTGAAGCTTTCTTT. This gives the protein CSVAGGADSEAFF.

The chain carries TRBV12-5 and TRBJ2-1, with 14 bases that match TRBD2. The CDR3 is 19 residues long. Germline CDR1 and CDR2: LGHNT and FRNRAP. Germline trimming cut 3 bases from V and 6 bases from J; bases unmatched to any gene: 13. CDR3 DNA: TGTGCTAGTGGTTTAGGGCCGGGACTAGCGGGAGAACGGCGCAATGAGCAGTTCTTC. Translating gives CASGLGPGLAGERRNEQFF.

The J gene is TRBJ2-1, the V gene TRBV5-4; D is ambiguous. The CDR3 covers 15 residues. The V end was cut by 4 bases, the J end by 4 bases, with 15 bases between. Germline lookup yields CDR1 SGHNT and CDR2 YYREEE (reference sequence). The CDR3 DNA reads as TGTGCCAGCAGCCCAACTGAAGTGCTTTACAATGAGCAGTTCTTC. Residues: CASSPTEVLYNEQFF.

The chain combines TRBV6-5 with TRBJ1-3; D call uncertain. CDR3 length equals 13 residues. The germline CDR1 and CDR2 sequences are MNHEY and SVGAGI. V dropped 5 bases and J dropped 4 bases, with 9 bases sitting between them. Written as DNA, the CDR3 is TGTGCCAGCAGTCCTCTACAGGGAAACACCATATATTTT. Its translation is CASSPLQGNTIYF.

The V gene is TRBV4-1, the J gene TRBJ2-4; TRBD2 matches at 10 bases. The CDR3 contains 22 residues. V lost 4 bases, J lost 0 bases, and 21 bases stayed unmatched. CDR1 MGHRA and CDR2 YSYEKL come from the germline V gene. The CDR3 nucleotides read TGCGCCAGCAGCCGGCCCCCTGTGGTAATAGCGGGAGGTGGGGTAGCCAAAAACATTCAGTACTTC. It translates to CASSRPPVVIAGGGVAKNIQYF.

The chain is built from TRBV6-1 and TRBJ2-6; possible D gene TRBD1, 6 bases. V was clipped by 0 bases and J by 1 base, with 13 bases between them. This CDR3 is 18 amino acids long. Germline CDR1 MNHNS, CDR2 SASEGT. The CDR3 bases are TGTGCCAGCAGTGAAGCATTCCAGGGGTTTTCTGGGGCCAACGTCCTGACTTTC. It translates to CASSEAFQGFSGANVLTF.

The genes are TRBV6-5 and TRBJ2-3; D may be TRBD2 (6 bases). V was pared by 10 bases and J by 11 bases, with 19 bases between. CDR1 is MNHEY and CDR2 is SVGAGI in the germline V gene. There are 12 residues in the CDR3. The CDR3 loop is CATARGGSGQYF. Here the CDR3 DNA reads TGTGCCACCGCCCGCGGAGGGAGCGGGCAGTATTTT.

This clone occurred a few times. This sequence joins TRBV28 and TRBJ2-7; weak D call: TRBD2 (6 bases). The CDR3 spans 12 residues. Germline values: CDR1 MDHEN, CDR2 SYDVKM. V was clipped by 5 bases and J by 13 bases, with 18 bases between them. The CDR3 DNA reads TGTGCCAGCAGTCTTCCAGGGACTTCTCATTACTTC. It yields the protein CASSLPGTSHYF. The full variable domain, its missing parts supplied by reference TRBV28 and TRBJ2-7, is DVKVTQSSRYLVKRTGEKVFLECVQDMDHENMFWYRQDPGLGLRLIYFSYDVKMKEKGDIPEGYSVSREKKERFSLILESASTNQTSMYLCASSLPGTSHYFGPGTRLTVT.

This clone appeared a few times. V and J are TRBV5-4 and TRBJ2-3; TRBD1 matches at 7 bases. This CDR3 has 15 residues. With 2 bases clipped from V and 4 bases from J, the junction kept 7 bases outside the gene matches. The germline V gene encodes CDR1 SGHNT and CDR2 YYREEE (reference sequence). CDR3 region: CASSLPGGRSDTQYF. The CDR3 coding sequence is TGTGCCAGCAGCTTACCAGGGGGAAGGTCAGATACGCAGTATTTT.

This chain uses TRBV4-1 with TRBJ2-2; TRBD2 aligns across 7 bases. Germline values: CDR1 MGHRA, CDR2 YSYEKL. V was pared by 4 bases and J by 7 bases, with 9 bases of the junction left unmatched. CDR3 size: 15 residues. CDR3 DNA: TGCGCCAGCAGCCCCCGACTAGCCATGGGCGGGGAGCTGTTTTTT. Its translation: CASSPRLAMGGELFF.